This T cell receptor beta chain stems from a study of cytomegalovirus exposure and HLA in healthy donors. V gave up 4 bases and J gave up 4 bases; unmatched junction bases: 6. This CDR3 is built from 15 residues. CDR1 SGHRS and CDR2 YFSETQ come from the germline V gene. The PCR contained 60 Vbeta and 13 Jbeta primers. Here immunoSEQ multiplex PCR was the method, and the copy in TCRdb shows in-frame clones only, minus some. Its listing shows 130,000 or so clones. Comment on this clone: Its antigen is undetermined.

General study findings and limits: HLA alleles showed associations with around 15,000 TCR beta sequences in a later analysis, at a 0.05 false discovery rate. CMV serostatus was the sole immune exposure data available. A later analysis showed TCR association rates differing by HLA locus, peaking at DRB1 and lowest at HLA-C. Later on, a genetic analysis was performed. It linked a missense variant in DCLRE1C with V- and J-gene trimming of TCR beta.

This TCR derives from a woman in her late teens or twenties in good health and CMV-seronegative. J is TRBJ2-2 and V is TRBV5-1, with 8 positions matching TRBD1. Source material: PBMCs. CDR3 sequence reads: CASSTRQGSTGELFF. CDR3 in DNA: TGCGCCAGCAGCACCAGACAGGGGAGCACCGGGGAGCTGTTTTTT.